This T cell receptor beta chain emerged from a study of shared clonotypes between healthy human individuals. This CDR3 is built from 13 residues. Germline V lookup: CDR1 MNHEY, CDR2 SMNVEV (reference sequence). V was cut by 6 bases and J by 8 bases, with 13 bases left in between. Using immunoSEQ multiplex PCR, the repertoire was profiled, and TCRdb retains in-frame clones only, with some absent. The profile shows over a million clones, roughly 96% of them singletons. Donors, healthy HIV-negative adults, lacked recent acute infections or vaccinations. Each sample came from a Caucasian adult donor living in Nashville, Tennessee.

This clonotype was sampled from a man aged 30 to 39 in good health. The sample consisted of naive CD4+ T cells sorted from blood. Subset meaning: CD45RA+ positively selected. V usage is TRBV27 and J usage is TRBJ1-4; tentatively, D is TRBD1 (5 bases). CDR3 sequence (DNA): TGTGCCAGCAGGGGGGAACATCTCGAAAAACTGTTTTTT. Translation gives CASRGEHLEKLFF.